This TCR beta chain was identified in a study of memory CD4+ T cells and cytomegalovirus serostatus. The repertoire was sequenced with immunoSEQ multiplex PCR; TCRdb's copy has only in-frame clones and lacks some. This sample has around 84,000 clones, with 65% to 85% found just once. Single viable CD3+CD4+CD8-CD45RO+ cells were sorted as the memory CD4+ T cells. V was pared by 5 bases and J by 0 bases, with 19 bases between. This CDR3 has 17 residues. Germline V gene sequence: CDR1 SGHAT, CDR2 FQNNGV. Sequenced material: memory CD4+ T cells from blood. The sequence came from an adult in good health and CMV-seronegative. The chain has TRBV11-2 and TRBJ2-5; D call uncertain. CDR3 DNA sequence: TGTGCCAGCAGCCCCGGTACCGGTCTTTTGTACCAAGAGACCCAGTACTTC. Protein sequence: CASSPGTGLLYQETQYF.